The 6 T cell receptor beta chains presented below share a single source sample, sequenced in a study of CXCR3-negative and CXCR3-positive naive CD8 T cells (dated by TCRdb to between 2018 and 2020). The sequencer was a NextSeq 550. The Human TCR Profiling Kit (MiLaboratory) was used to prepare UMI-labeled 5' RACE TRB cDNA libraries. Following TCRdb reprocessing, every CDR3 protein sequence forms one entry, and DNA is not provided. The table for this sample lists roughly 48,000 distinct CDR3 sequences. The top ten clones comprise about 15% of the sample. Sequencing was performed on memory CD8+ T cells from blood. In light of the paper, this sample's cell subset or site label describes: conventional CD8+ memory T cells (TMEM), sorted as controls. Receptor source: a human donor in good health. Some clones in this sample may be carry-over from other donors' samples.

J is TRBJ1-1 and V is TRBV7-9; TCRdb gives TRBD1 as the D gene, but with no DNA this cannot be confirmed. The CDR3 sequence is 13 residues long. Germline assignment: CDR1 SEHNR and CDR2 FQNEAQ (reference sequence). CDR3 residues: CASRSTGITEAFF.

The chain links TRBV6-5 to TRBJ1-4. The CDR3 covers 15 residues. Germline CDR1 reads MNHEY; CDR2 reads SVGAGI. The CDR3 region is CASSTTTYLSEKLFF.

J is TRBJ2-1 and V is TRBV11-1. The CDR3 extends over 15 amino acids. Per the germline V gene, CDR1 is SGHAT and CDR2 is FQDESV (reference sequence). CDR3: CASSFHEMTYNEQFF.

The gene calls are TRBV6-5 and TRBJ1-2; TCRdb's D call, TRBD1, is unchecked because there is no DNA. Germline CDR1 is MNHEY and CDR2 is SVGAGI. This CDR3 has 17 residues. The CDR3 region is CASSYLGGRSPTRGYTF.

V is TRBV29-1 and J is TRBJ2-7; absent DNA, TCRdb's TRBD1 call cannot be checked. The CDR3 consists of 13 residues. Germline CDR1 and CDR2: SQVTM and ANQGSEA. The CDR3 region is CSVLGTGNYEQYF.

CDR3 residues: CSVDSGRNTGELFF. This chain joins TRBV29-1 and TRBJ2-2. CDR1 is SQVTM and CDR2 is ANQGSEA in the germline V gene. This CDR3 is 14 amino acids long.